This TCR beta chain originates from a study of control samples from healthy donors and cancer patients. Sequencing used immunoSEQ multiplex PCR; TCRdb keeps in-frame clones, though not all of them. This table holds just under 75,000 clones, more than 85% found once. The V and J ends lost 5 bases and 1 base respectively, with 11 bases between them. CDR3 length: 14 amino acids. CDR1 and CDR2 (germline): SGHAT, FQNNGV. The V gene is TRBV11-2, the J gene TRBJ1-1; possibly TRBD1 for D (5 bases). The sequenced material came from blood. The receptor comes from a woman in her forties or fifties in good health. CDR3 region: CASSAGLQNTEAFF. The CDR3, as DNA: TGTGCCAGCAGCGCGGGACTCCAGAACACTGAAGCTTTCTTT. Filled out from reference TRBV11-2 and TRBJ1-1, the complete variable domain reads EAGVAQSPRYKIIEKRQSVAFWCNPISGHATLYWYQQILGQGPKLLIQFQNNGVVDDSQLPKDRFSAERLKGVDSTLKIQPAKLEDSAVYLCASSAGLQNTEAFFGQGTRLTVV.